Here is one T cell receptor (beta chain) with its context. The antigen remains unidentified. V lost 4 bases, J lost 2 bases, and 7 bases stayed unmatched. The germline CDR1 and CDR2 sequences are SQVTM and ANQGSEA. The CDR3 loop spans 14 amino acids. Data came from immunoSEQ multiplex PCR; TCRdb stores just in-frame clones and leaves some out. Of 10,000 to 15,000 clones listed, roughly a third are singletons. This entry comes from a study of radiation and T cells in renal cell carcinoma. Study results and caveats: Intratumoral heterogeneity was not captured in these approximately 0.98 g regions. Compared with controls, irradiated tumors had more, larger dominant CDR3 motifs. Top tumor clonotypes rose in blood 2 weeks post-radiation, then contracted. In nephrectomy-only tumors, top 100 clonotypes averaged approximately 43%, versus around 54% irradiated.

Documented treatment: 15 Gy SBRT to primary tumor, nephrectomy 4 weeks later. The sample in question was tumor tissue, obtained from a patient whose treatment included radiotherapy and nephrectomy. This chain connects TRBV29-1 to TRBJ1-2, with 7 bases matching TRBD1. The sequence was obtained from a man in his fifties or sixties with renal cell carcinoma. CDR3: CSVGGTAPNYGYTF. CDR3 bases: TGCAGCGTTGGGGGGACAGCCCCAAACTATGGCTACACCTTC.